The 32 T cell receptor beta chains below all came from one sample that was sequenced in a study of PD-1 blockade in classical Hodgkin lymphoma. Time point described: cycle 4 day 1 (C4D1), after less than 7 weeks of nivolumab. Every patient was affected by relapse after autologous stem cell transplantation, while exposure to brentuximab vedotin was not uniform. Thawed PBMCs underwent magnetic negative selection to yield purified CD4+ T cells. Here immunoSEQ multiplex PCR was the method, and the copy in TCRdb shows in-frame clones only, minus some. Of 10,000 or so clones in the sample, 80% to 85% were seen once. The sample was CD4+ T cells from blood, taken before the fourth cycle of nivolumab. The receptors derive from a human donor with classical Hodgkin lymphoma.

The chain combines TRBV5-1 with TRBJ2-2; D is uncertain. The CDR3 contains 16 residues. Trimming removed 2 bases at V and 0 bases at J, with 11 bases between. Germline V gene sequence: CDR1 SGHRS, CDR2 YFSETQ. As DNA, the CDR3 is TGCGCCAGCAGCTTCGGGCAGGCCACGAACACCGGGGAGCTGTTTTTT. Amino acids: CASSFGQATNTGELFF.

V is TRBV13 and J is TRBJ2-1, with TRBD2 identical over 10 bases. The germline gives CDR1 PRHDT, CDR2 FYEKMQ (reference sequence). The CDR3 spans 19 residues. The trim removed 5 bases at V and 9 bases at J, leaving 22 bases unmatched. The CDR3 DNA reads TGTGCCAGCAGCCAACAGGGTTTGGGAGCGGGGGGGATTTTAGGTGAGCAGTTCTTC. Amino acid sequence: CASSQQGLGAGGILGEQFF.

The chain joins TRBV25-1 to TRBJ2-3, with 10 positions matching TRBD1. With 1 base clipped from V and 3 bases from J, the junction kept 4 bases outside the gene matches. The CDR3 is made up of 16 amino acids. CDR1 is MGHDK and CDR2 is SYGVNS in the germline V gene. In DNA form, the CDR3 reads TGTGCCAGCAGTGAATTTAGGACAGGGGGGACAGATACGCAGTATTTT. Translation gives CASSEFRTGGTDTQYF.

This chain links TRBV19 with TRBJ2-5; D uncertain. V was clipped by 0 bases and J by 5 bases, with 13 bases between them. The CDR3 has 15 amino acids. CDR1 and CDR2 from the germline V gene are LNHDA and SQIVND (reference sequence). Here the CDR3 DNA reads TGTGCCAGTAGTATAGATAGAGCGATTTCGGAGACCCAGTACTTC. Amino acid sequence: CASSIDRAISETQYF.

J is TRBJ2-5 and V is TRBV2, with D perhaps matching TRBD1 (6 bases). The germline CDR1 and CDR2 sequences are SNHLY and FYNNEI. This CDR3 is 15 amino acids long. V lost 6 bases, J lost 1 base, and 15 bases lay in between. The CDR3 loop is CASRLARTAQETQYF. CDR3 sequence (DNA): TGTGCCAGCAGGCTCGCCCGGACAGCCCAAGAGACCCAGTACTTC.

The V call is TRBV4-2, the J call TRBJ1-5; possible D gene TRBD1, 5 bases. From germline, CDR1 is LGHNA and CDR2 YNFKEQ. The CDR3 length is 15 residues. Trimming took 4 bases from V and 6 from J, leaving 16 bases between them. In DNA, the CDR3 is TGTGCCAGCAGCCGCCAGGTGGGGGGTAGTCAGCCCCAGCATTTT. Amino acid sequence: CASSRQVGGSQPQHF.

The chain has TRBV6-1 and TRBJ1-5; possible D gene TRBD1, 6 bases. CDR1 MNHNS and CDR2 SASEGT come from the germline V gene. The CDR3 extends over 17 amino acids. V was pared by 1 base and J by 7 bases, with 20 bases between. The CDR3 protein is CASSEVRTVLYGQPQHF. In DNA, the CDR3 is TGTGCCAGCAGTGAAGTACGGACAGTTTTATACGGGCAGCCCCAGCATTTT.

V is TRBV2 and J is TRBJ1-6; tentative D call: TRBD1 (5 bases). The V gene's germline CDR1 is SNHLY and CDR2 FYNNEI. The V end lost 5 bases, the J end lost 9 bases, and 14 bases lay between the germline ends. This CDR3 spans 14 amino acids. CDR3 amino acids: CASSRDAGSSPLHF. Here the CDR3 DNA reads TGTGCCAGCAGTCGGGACGCCGGGAGTTCACCCCTCCACTTT.

V is TRBV6-5 and J is TRBJ1-1; tentative D call: TRBD1 (5 bases). V shed 5 bases and J shed 1 base, with 5 bases lying between them. This CDR3 is built from 12 residues. Germline V gene data show CDR1 as MNHEY and CDR2 as SVGAGI. CDR3 in DNA: TGTGCCAGCAGTGGGGGGAACACTGAAGCTTTCTTT. It encodes CASSGGNTEAFF.

Regarding this clone: One junction end disagrees with the germline gene, perhaps due to a read error. The rearrangement uses TRBV6-5 and TRBJ2-1; 11 bases are a match to TRBD2. This CDR3 comprises 13 residues. The germline V gene encodes CDR1 MNHEY and CDR2 SVGAGI. In DNA form, the CDR3 reads TGTGCCAGCAGCAACCGCGGGACTAGCGGTTCGGTCTTC. Protein product: CASSNRGTSGSVF.

In its sample, this clone was seen once. The chain combines TRBV30 with TRBJ1-2; D remains unclear. The CDR3 consists of 13 residues. V was clipped by 3 bases and J by 0 bases, with 8 bases between them. From germline, CDR1 is GTSNPN and CDR2 SVGIG (reference sequence). CDR3 sequence: CAWRRVANYGYTF. The CDR3 DNA reads TGTGCCTGGAGAAGGGTAGCTAACTATGGCTACACCTTC. Combining the CDR3 with reference TRBV30 and TRBJ1-2 gives the whole variable domain SQTIHQWPATLVQPVGSPLSLECTVEGTSNPNLYWYRQAAGRGLQLLFYSVGIGQISSEVPQNLSASRPQDRQFILSSKKLLLSDSGFYLCAWRRVANYGYTFGSGTRLTVV.

This clone was seen just once. The chain combines TRBV6-5 with TRBJ1-3; D call uncertain. Trimming cost V 0 bases and J 4 bases, with 10 bases left between them. Per germline, CDR1 MNHEY and CDR2 SVGAGI. CDR3 size: 15 residues. CDR3 loop: CASSYSGKSGNTIYF. For the CDR3, the DNA is TGTGCCAGCAGTTACTCAGGGAAATCGGGAAACACCATATATTTT.

The chain links TRBV2 to TRBJ2-1; TRBD2 matches 7 bases. V gave up 6 bases and J gave up 9 bases; unmatched junction bases: 14. The CDR3 is 15 amino acids. Germline V CDR1 and CDR2: SNHLY, FYNNEI. CDR3 nucleotide sequence: TGTGCCAGCAGCGTCTCCGGGCCCTGGGGGGGTGAGCAGTTCTTC. Residues: CASSVSGPWGGEQFF.

The V call is TRBV28, the J call TRBJ2-1; TRBD2 matches 10 bases. V shed 3 bases, J shed 6 bases, and the junction held 8 bases outside the gene matches. There are 16 residues in the CDR3. The germline gives CDR1 MDHEN, CDR2 SYDVKM. CDR3 bases: TGTGCCAGCAGTTTCACTAGGACTAGCGGCCTCAATGAGCAGTTCTTC. Its translation: CASSFTRTSGLNEQFF.

This clone showed up just once. CDR3 sequence: CASNWGQVDTGELFF. CDR3 nucleotide sequence: TGCGCCAGCAATTGGGGGCAAGTCGACACCGGGGAGCTGTTTTTT. V is TRBV5-1 and J is TRBJ2-2; D possibly corresponds to TRBD1 (6 bases). The V and J ends lost 6 bases and 3 bases respectively, with 15 bases between them. CDR3 length: 15 amino acids. Germline lookup yields CDR1 SGHRS and CDR2 YFSETQ.

The chain recombines TRBV5-1 with TRBJ2-3; the match to TRBD1 covers 9 bases. The CDR3 contains 16 residues. V lost 4 bases and J lost 0; bases outside the gene matches: 6. Germline assignment: CDR1 SGHRS and CDR2 YFSETQ. CDR3 amino acids: CASSVGQGLSTDTQYF. The CDR3 coding sequence is TGCGCCAGCAGCGTAGGACAGGGGCTTAGCACAGATACGCAGTATTTT.

This clone was observed once. CDR3 nucleotide sequence: TGTGCCAGCAGTTACTCGAGACAGGGAGATTCACCCCTCCACTTT. As protein: CASSYSRQGDSPLHF. The V call is TRBV6-6, the J call TRBJ1-6, with 7 bases fitting TRBD1. The CDR3 covers 15 residues. Germline-derived CDR1 and CDR2 are MNHNY and SVGAGI (reference sequence). V lost 0 bases, J lost 8 bases, and 4 bases stayed unmatched.

This clone was detected once. The chain couples TRBV6-5 to TRBJ2-7, with TRBD2 as a possible D gene (5 bases). Deletions cut 0 bases from V and 4 bases from J, with 10 bases between. The CDR3 has 14 residues. Germline CDR1 and CDR2: MNHEY and SVGAGI. This CDR3 is CASSYSLGAYEQYF. CDR3 nucleotide sequence: TGTGCCAGCAGTTACTCGCTGGGAGCTTACGAGCAGTACTTC.

J is TRBJ2-1 and V is TRBV5-1; 12 bases agree with TRBD1. With V trimmed by 3 bases and J by 9 bases, 7 bases remained unmatched. CDR3 length equals 15 residues. CDR1 is SGHRS and CDR2 is YFSETQ in the germline V gene. CDR3 loop: CASSSGTGGAGEQFF. The CDR3 coding sequence is TGCGCCAGCAGCTCGGGGACAGGGGGCGCGGGTGAGCAGTTCTTC.

The chain links TRBV11-2 to TRBJ2-7, with 7 positions matching TRBD2. Germline CDR1 reads SGHAT; CDR2 reads FQNNGV. This CDR3 is 16 amino acids long. Trimming took 3 bases from V and 4 from J; bases not matched to a gene: 12. The CDR3 nucleotides are TGTGCCAGCAGCTTTGAGGGTGGGAGGGCGGTATACGAGCAGTACTTC. It specifies CASSFEGGRAVYEQYF. The whole variable domain, remainder taken from reference TRBV11-2 and TRBJ2-7, is EAGVAQSPRYKIIEKRQSVAFWCNPISGHATLYWYQQILGQGPKLLIQFQNNGVVDDSQLPKDRFSAERLKGVDSTLKIQPAKLEDSAVYLCASSFEGGRAVYEQYFGPGTRLTVT.

This clone was recorded only once. The J gene is TRBJ1-3, the V gene TRBV7-2; D not resolved. The CDR3 spans 15 residues. The V end lost 6 bases, the J end lost 0 bases, and 12 bases lay between the germline ends. The germline CDR1 and CDR2 sequences are SGHTA and FQGNSA. CDR3 coding DNA: TGTGCCAGCAGTCCTACCGTCAGCTCTGGAAACACCATATATTTT. Protein product: CASSPTVSSGNTIYF.

The chain uses TRBV2 and TRBJ2-2; D not resolved. CDR3 size: 13 residues. V was shortened by 1 base and J by 7 bases, with 7 bases between the two germline ends. Germline values: CDR1 SNHLY, CDR2 FYNNEI. As DNA, the CDR3 is TGTGCCAGCAGTGAAGGATGGGGCGGGGAGCTGTTTTTT. Its protein is CASSEGWGGELFF.

This chain links TRBV5-1 with TRBJ2-1, with a weak D call TRBD2 (6 bases). CDR3 size: 16 residues. V lost 0 bases and J lost 7, with 17 bases in between. The germline gives CDR1 SGHRS, CDR2 YFSETQ. CDR3 nucleotides: TGCGCCAGCAGCTTGGCTGTGGGAGGCCTTAAGAATGAGCAGTTCTTC. Its protein product is CASSLAVGGLKNEQFF.

V is TRBV5-6 and J is TRBJ1-2; no definite D call. The V gene lost 6 bases and the J gene lost 3 bases, with 18 bases spanning the gap. The CDR3 loop spans 15 amino acids. Germline CDR1 is SGHDT and CDR2 is YYEEEE. The CDR3 reads CASTRTPWEDYGYTF. The CDR3 nucleotides read TGTGCCAGCACCCGAACCCCGTGGGAGGACTATGGCTACACCTTC.

This chain joins TRBV4-3 and TRBJ2-5, with TRBD1 matching over 8 bases. The CDR3 sequence is 17 residues long. The trim removed 0 bases at V and 5 bases at J, leaving 11 bases unmatched. CDR1 is LGHNA, CDR2 YSLEER, per germline. The CDR3 loop reads CASSQDGARGREETQYF. As DNA, the CDR3 is TGCGCCAGCAGCCAAGATGGGGCCAGGGGGCGCGAGGAGACCCAGTACTTC.

The rearrangement joins TRBV7-2 to TRBJ1-1, with D perhaps TRBD1 (6 bases). The germline V and J ends were trimmed by 3 bases and 2 bases, with 10 bases remaining between them. CDR1 is SGHTA, CDR2 FQGNSA, per germline. The CDR3 runs to 14 residues. The CDR3 DNA sequence: TGTGCCAGCAGCTTTACCAGGGGCAACACTGAAGCTTTCTTT. Its translation: CASSFTRGNTEAFF.

The rearrangement uses TRBV7-6 and TRBJ1-5, with unresolved D. The CDR3 spans 14 residues. The germline V gene encodes CDR1 SGHVS and CDR2 FNYEAQ. Between the trimmed V and J ends, which lost 3 bases and 7 bases, there was a span of 13 bases. CDR3 sequence: CASSFDAGRQPQHF. The CDR3 bases are TGTGCCAGCAGCTTTGACGCCGGGAGACAGCCCCAGCATTTT.

The chain couples TRBV6-6 to TRBJ1-2; weak D call: TRBD1 (6 bases). V was trimmed by 6 bases and J by 7 bases, leaving 21 bases between them. The CDR3 loop spans 15 amino acids. From germline, CDR1 is MNHNY and CDR2 SVGAGI (reference sequence). Written as DNA, the CDR3 is TGTGCCAGCAGCCTAAATACCGGGACAATAAGTGGCTACACCTTC. This codes for CASSLNTGTISGYTF.

This clone has a single count. This chain connects TRBV2 to TRBJ2-5; possibly TRBD1 or TRBD2 for D (7 bases each). The V and J ends lost 8 bases and 4 bases respectively, with 23 bases between them. CDR3 length: 16 amino acids. CDR1 SNHLY and CDR2 FYNNEI come from the germline V gene. DNA of the CDR3: TGTGCCAGCGTCGAAGGGGGCGGGGGTAGTCGAGAGACCCAGTACTTC. Amino acid sequence: CASVEGGGGSRETQYF.

The chain recombines TRBV2 with TRBJ1-4, with 7 nucleotides matching TRBD1. The germline gives CDR1 SNHLY, CDR2 FYNNEI. With 5 bases clipped from V and 2 bases from J, the junction kept 2 bases outside the gene matches. This CDR3 spans 14 amino acids. The CDR3 region has the DNA TGTGCCAGCAGTACCAGGGGGACTAATGAAAAACTGTTTTTT. It encodes CASSTRGTNEKLFF.

The rearrangement links TRBV5-6 to TRBJ1-6; D is perhaps TRBD1 (6 bases). Between the trimmed V and J ends, which lost 3 bases and 10 bases, there was a span of 17 bases. Germline V gene data show CDR1 as SGHDT and CDR2 as YYEEEE. This CDR3 has 15 amino acids. The CDR3 coding sequence is TGTGCCAGCAGCTCTCCCACAGGGTTGGAATCACCCCTCCACTTT. This gives the protein CASSSPTGLESPLHF. The full variable domain, its missing parts supplied by reference TRBV5-6 and TRBJ1-6, is DAGVTQSPTHLIKTRGQQVTLRCSPKSGHDTVSWYQQALGQGPQFIFQYYEEEERQRGNFPDRFSGHQFPNYSSELNVNALLLGDSALYLCASSSPTGLESPLHFGNGTRLTVT.

This clone was seen just once. The genes are TRBV2 and TRBJ1-1; unclear D gene. V lost 0 bases, J lost 4 bases, and 6 bases lay in between. CDR3 length equals 13 residues. From germline, CDR1 is SNHLY and CDR2 FYNNEI. CDR3 loop: CASSEAQTTEAFF. CDR3 in DNA: TGTGCCAGCAGTGAAGCACAGACCACTGAAGCTTTCTTT. Full variable domain (outside the CDR3, taken from reference TRBV2 and TRBJ1-1): EPEVTQTPSHQVTQMGQEVILRCVPISNHLYFYWYRQILGQKVEFLVSFYNNEISEKSEIFDDQFSVERPDGSNFTLKIRSTKLEDSAMYFCASSEAQTTEAFFGQGTRLTVV.